These 22 T cell receptor beta chains share one sample of origin, sequenced in a study of T cells in localized non-small cell lung cancer. Assay: immunoSEQ multiplex PCR; the TCRdb copy retains only in-frame clones and omits some. This table holds fewer than 45,000 clones, around 79% found once. The material sequenced was peripheral blood, taken before any cancer treatment. The source is a male donor aged 60 or over with stage III squamous cell lung carcinoma.

The rearrangement joins TRBV7-3 to TRBJ2-2; D unresolved. The V gene's germline CDR1 is SGHTA and CDR2 FQGTGA. The CDR3 covers 12 residues. V lost 8 bases, J lost 5 bases, and 9 bases lay in between. The CDR3 nucleotides are TGTGCCAGCGCCGAGTATACCGGGGAGCTGTTTTTT. It yields the protein CASAEYTGELFF.

This clone was observed once. The rearrangement joins TRBV11-2 to TRBJ2-1; 12 nucleotides match TRBD2. The CDR3 contains 15 residues. Looked up from germline, CDR1 is SGHAT and CDR2 is FQNNGV. V gave up 4 bases and J gave up 5 bases; unmatched junction bases: 3. CDR3 protein: CASSSSGRAHNEQFF. CDR3 sequence (DNA): TGTGCCAGCAGCTCTAGCGGGAGGGCCCACAATGAGCAGTTCTTC.

This chain connects TRBV2 to TRBJ1-4; a possible D gene is TRBD1 (5 bases). The CDR3 is 18 amino acids. Trimming stripped 6 bases from V and 1 base from J, with 21 bases between. Germline values: CDR1 SNHLY, CDR2 FYNNEI. CDR3 in DNA: TGTGCCAGCAGAAGAGGACACCGAACCGGTGTAACTAATGAAAAACTGTTTTTT. It yields the protein CASRRGHRTGVTNEKLFF.

This rearrangement joins TRBV27 to TRBJ2-3, with D possibly being TRBD2 (5 bases). Trimming cost V 0 bases and J 4 bases, with 8 bases left between them. CDR3 length: 14 amino acids. In germline, CDR1 is MNHEY, CDR2 SMNVEV (reference sequence). CDR3 bases: TGTGCCAGCAGTTTATCAACGGGGTCAGATACGCAGTATTTT. Encoded protein: CASSLSTGSDTQYF.

The gene calls are TRBV7-9 and TRBJ2-1; D is possibly TRBD1 or TRBD2 (5 bases each). Germline values: CDR1 SEHNR, CDR2 FQNEAQ (reference sequence). With 4 bases removed from V and 7 bases from J, the gap between germline ends came to 20 bases. The CDR3 loop spans 16 amino acids. CDR3 sequence: CASSSLRGTLFNEQFF. For the CDR3, the DNA is TGTGCCAGCAGCTCCCTCAGAGGGACGCTTTTTAATGAGCAGTTCTTC. The complete variable domain, with remaining parts taken from reference TRBV7-9 and TRBJ2-1, reads DTGVSQNPRHKITKRGQNVTFRCDPISEHNRLYWYRQTLGQGPEFLTYFQNEAQLEKSRLLSDRFSAERPKGSFSTLEIQRTEQGDSAMYLCASSSLRGTLFNEQFFGPGTRLTVL.

V is TRBV30 and J is TRBJ2-6; no clear D. Germline V gives CDR1 GTSNPN, CDR2 SVGIG (reference sequence). CDR3 length: 17 amino acids. Trimming pared 2 bases from V and 4 bases from J, leaving 18 bases between. CDR3 DNA sequence: TGTGCCTGGAGTACAATGCGGCTCCTTGGCGGGGCCAACGTCCTGACTTTC. It encodes CAWSTMRLLGGANVLTF.

The V and J genes are TRBV30 and TRBJ1-5, with 10 bases matching TRBD1. The CDR3 is made up of 18 amino acids. Germline V gene sequence: CDR1 GTSNPN, CDR2 SVGIG (reference sequence). V lost 2 bases to trimming and J lost 5 bases; unmatched junction nucleotides: 15. CDR3 DNA: TGTGCCTGGAGTCCTCGTGGTGCGGGACAGGGGAAGGATCAGCCCCAGCATTTT. Translated: CAWSPRGAGQGKDQPQHF.

The rearrangement joins TRBV5-8 to TRBJ1-5; possibly TRBD1 for D (6 bases). This CDR3 is 15 amino acids long. Germline V lookup: CDR1 SGHTS, CDR2 YDEGEE. Trimming took 2 bases from V and 0 from J, leaving 9 bases between them. The CDR3 coding sequence is TGTGCCAGCAGCTTTGCAGGGGATAGCAATCAGCCCCAGCATTTT. Its translation is CASSFAGDSNQPQHF.

Regarding this clone: This sample includes further DNA sequences coding for the same CDR3. This chain joins TRBV7-9 and TRBJ2-7; perhaps D is TRBD1 or TRBD2 (5 bases each). The CDR3 is 13 residues long. V dropped 1 base and J dropped 4 bases, with 8 bases sitting between them. Germline assignment: CDR1 SEHNR and CDR2 FQNEAQ (reference sequence). CDR3 nucleotides: TGTGCCAGCAGCTTAGGGGACGGATACGAGCAGTACTTC. As protein: CASSLGDGYEQYF.

This clone was found once. The chain has TRBV11-2 and TRBJ1-1; no clear D gene. The CDR3 consists of 13 residues. Germline CDR1 SGHAT, CDR2 FQNNGV. The V end lost 1 base, the J end lost 6 bases, and 9 bases lay between the germline ends. This CDR3 reads CASSLAWGSEAFF. For the CDR3, the DNA is TGTGCCAGCAGCTTAGCTTGGGGATCTGAAGCTTTCTTT. The whole variable domain, remainder taken from reference TRBV11-2 and TRBJ1-1, is EAGVAQSPRYKIIEKRQSVAFWCNPISGHATLYWYQQILGQGPKLLIQFQNNGVVDDSQLPKDRFSAERLKGVDSTLKIQPAKLEDSAVYLCASSLAWGSEAFFGQGTRLTVV.

This clone was seen just once. J is TRBJ2-3 and V is TRBV4-2, with TRBD2 as a possible D gene (6 bases). CDR1 and CDR2 (germline): LGHNA, YNFKEQ. V was clipped by 6 bases and J by 1 base, with 23 bases between them. The CDR3 has 18 amino acids. Written as DNA, the CDR3 is TGTGCCAGCAGTACTTACCGGGGCGGGGACCGGGGCACAGATACGCAGTATTTT. Translated, it gives CASSTYRGGDRGTDTQYF.

The rearrangement links TRBV9 to TRBJ1-1; 11 nucleotides match TRBD1. V trimming: 0 bases; J trimming: 0 bases; junction bases outside the gene matches: 1. The CDR3 covers 16 residues. The V gene's germline CDR1 is SGDLS and CDR2 YYNGEE. The CDR3 spells CASSVGTGGVNTEAFF. CDR3 coding DNA: TGTGCCAGCAGCGTAGGGACAGGGGGCGTGAACACTGAAGCTTTCTTT. Using reference TRBV9 and TRBJ1-1 for the parts outside the CDR3, the full variable domain is DSGVTQTPKHLITATGQRVTLRCSPRSGDLSVYWYQQSLDQGLQFLIQYYNGEERAKGNILERFSAQQFPDLHSELNLSSLELGDSALYFCASSVGTGGVNTEAFFGQGTRLTVV.

This clone was counted only a few times. The chain employs TRBV5-4 and TRBJ2-3, with 14 nucleotides matching TRBD2. The germline V gene has CDR1 SGHNT and CDR2 YYREEE (reference sequence). The length of the CDR3 is 16 residues. The V gene end was trimmed by 2 bases and the J gene end by 3 bases; junction bases not matched to a gene: 2. DNA for the CDR3: TGTGCCAGCAGCTTTCGACTAGCGGGGGGGACAGATACGCAGTATTTT. Its protein is CASSFRLAGGTDTQYF.

This clone was picked up a small number of times. The CDR3, as DNA: TGTGCCAGCAGCTCCCTTGATGATGGCTACACCTTC. Its protein product is CASSSLDDGYTF. This chain joins TRBV11-2 and TRBJ1-2; D is ambiguous. The CDR3 spans 12 residues. V was shortened by 4 bases and J by 6 bases, with 9 bases between the two germline ends. Germline assignment: CDR1 SGHAT and CDR2 FQNNGV.

J is TRBJ2-1 and V is TRBV29-1; 8 nucleotides agree with TRBD1. The CDR3 sequence is 13 residues long. V gave up 6 bases and J gave up 8 bases; unmatched junction bases: 9. Germline loops: CDR1 SQVTM, CDR2 ANQGSEA. The CDR3 here is CSVGGQGKDEQFF. Written as DNA, the CDR3 is TGCAGCGTGGGTGGACAGGGTAAGGATGAGCAGTTCTTC.

This clone was seen only once. The rearrangement links TRBV5-4 to TRBJ1-6; the D is unclear. V was pared by 0 bases and J by 6 bases, with 4 bases between. This CDR3 comprises 13 residues. Germline V lookup: CDR1 SGHNT, CDR2 YYREEE (reference sequence). CDR3 residues: CASSLDFNSPLHF. CDR3 coding DNA: TGTGCCAGCAGCTTGGATTTTAATTCACCCCTCCACTTT.

The V and J genes are TRBV30 and TRBJ1-1; 9 bases map to TRBD1. Trimming at V came to 0 bases and at J to 1 base, leaving 9 bases not matched to a gene. The CDR3 covers 17 residues. CDR1 is GTSNPN and CDR2 is SVGIG in the germline V gene (reference sequence). CDR3 sequence: CAWSVRRTGDPNTEAFF. CDR3 coding DNA: TGTGCCTGGAGTGTACGGAGGACAGGGGACCCGAACACTGAAGCTTTCTTT.

The chain links TRBV11-1 to TRBJ1-1; no firm D call. Germline V lookup: CDR1 SGHAT, CDR2 FQDESV (reference sequence). V was pared by 3 bases and J by 2 bases, with 7 bases between. The CDR3 sequence is 13 residues long. The CDR3, as DNA: TGTGCCAGCAGCTTCGGCGGTAACACTGAAGCTTTCTTT. Its protein is CASSFGGNTEAFF.

This clone appeared a single time. The CDR3 loop reads CASSLAGRGSTDTQYF. The CDR3 coding sequence is TGTGCCAGCAGCTTGGCCGGCAGGGGTAGTACAGATACGCAGTATTTT. The chain employs TRBV5-4 and TRBJ2-3; TRBD1 is a possible D gene (6 bases). Trimming removed 0 bases at V and 3 bases at J, with 14 bases between. CDR3 length: 16 residues. Germline values: CDR1 SGHNT, CDR2 YYREEE (reference sequence).

The chain links TRBV7-8 to TRBJ1-3; 7 nucleotides agree with TRBD1. Per germline, CDR1 SGHVS and CDR2 FQNEAQ. The CDR3 contains 17 residues. V was pared by 2 bases and J by 0 bases, with 7 bases of the junction left unmatched. The CDR3 loop is CASSLRTGASSGNTIYF. The CDR3 DNA reads TGTGCCAGCAGCTTAAGGACAGGCGCCAGCTCTGGAAACACCATATATTTT. The full variable domain, completed using reference TRBV7-8 and TRBJ1-3, is GAGVSQSPRYKVAKRGQDVALRCDPISGHVSLFWYQQALGQGPEFLTYFQNEAQLDKSGLPSDRFFAERPEGSVSTLKIQRTQQEDSAVYLCASSLRTGASSGNTIYFGEGSWLTVV.

The V and J genes are TRBV5-1 and TRBJ2-3, with D perhaps TRBD2 (6 bases). Germline CDR1 is SGHRS and CDR2 is YFSETQ. This CDR3 contains 16 residues. V dropped 1 base and J dropped 1 base, with 13 bases sitting between them. As DNA, the CDR3 is TGCGCCAGCAGCTTGAGTCGGGACTGGGGCACAGATACGCAGTATTTT. The encoded protein is CASSLSRDWGTDTQYF.

The V gene is TRBV19, the J gene TRBJ1-2; D uncertain. V shed 5 bases and J shed 0 bases, with 10 bases lying between them. The CDR3 is 14 residues long. Germline CDR1 LNHDA, CDR2 SQIVND (reference sequence). The CDR3: CASSLTGANYGYTF. CDR3 DNA sequence: TGTGCCAGTAGTCTGACTGGCGCTAACTATGGCTACACCTTC.